This is a list of T cell receptor beta chains from one sample in a study of shared clonotypes between healthy human individuals. Clones were sequenced by immunoSEQ multiplex PCR, and TCRdb holds only the in-frame ones, with some missing. The table shows some 2,100,000 clones, with roughly 91% occurring only once. Sequenced input: naive CD8+ T cells from PBMCs. Receptor source: a man younger than 30 in good health. Some clones in this sample may be carry-over from other donors' samples. Each CDR3 is given with its conserved first and last residue. A D gene is named only where the DNA matches it firmly. Only part of the rows carry a size: once, few, many, or a class if the clone is expanded.

size	V	D	J	DNA	CDR3
NA	TRBV27	TRBD1	TRBJ1-5	TGTGCCAGCAGTCTCGGACAGGGTTGGCAGCCCCAGCATTTT	CASSLGQGWQPQHF
NA	TRBV28	NA	TRBJ1-5	TGTGCCAGCAGCGGGAGATATAGCAATCAGCCCCAGCATTTT	CASSGRYSNQPQHF
once	TRBV9	TRBD2	TRBJ2-1	TGTGCCAGCAGCGCAGCGAGCGGGACCAAGGGTGAGCAGTTCTTC	CASSAASGTKGEQFF
few	TRBV7-3	NA	TRBJ2-2	TGTGCCAGCAGCTCGAACACCGGGGAGCTGTTTTTT	CASSSNTGELFF
NA	TRBV27	TRBD1	TRBJ2-7	TGTGCCAGCAGTCCCTGGGACAGGGGGTACGAGCAGTACTTC	CASSPWDRGYEQYF
NA	TRBV15	NA	TRBJ2-3	TGTGCCACCAGCAGGAGGCGGGTTTTACTAAGCACAGATACGCAGTATTTT	CATSRRRVLLSTDTQYF
NA	TRBV29-1	NA	TRBJ2-7	TGCAGCGTATATAGAACAGGCTCCTACGAGCAGTACTTC	CSVYRTGSYEQYF
NA	TRBV10-3	NA	TRBJ2-7	TGTGCATACCGGGGGGCCCTCTCCTACGAGCAGTACTTC	CAYRGALSYEQYF
NA	TRBV7-2	NA	TRBJ2-7	TGTGCCAGCAGCTTAGGGAGCTACTACGAGCAGTACTTC	CASSLGSYYEQYF
NA	TRBV6-1	NA	TRBJ1-4	TGTGCCAGCAGTGAAGCGCATAGGTTGTTTTTT	CASSEAHRLFF
NA	TRBV2	NA	TRBJ1-3	TGTGCCAGCAGGATGTCCCGGAGCTCTGGAAACACCATATATTTT	CASRMSRSSGNTIYF
NA	TRBV27	NA	TRBJ1-3	TGTGCCAGCAGGCCGATCGGGGCGGGGGGAAACACCATATATTTT	CASRPIGAGGNTIYF
NA	TRBV27	TRBD2	TRBJ2-2	TGTGCCAGCAGTTTACGGCTAGCGGGCGGAGCCGGGGAGCTGTTTTTT	CASSLRLAGGAGELFF
once	TRBV21-1	NA	TRBJ1-2	TGTGCCAGCAGCCCACTCGGGGACAGGAAAGACTACACCTTC	CASSPLGDRKDYTF
NA	TRBV29-1	TRBD1	TRBJ1-2	TGCAGCGTTCCCGAGCCGGGGGACAGGGGTTCTAACTATGGCTACACCTTC	CSVPEPGDRGSNYGYTF
NA	TRBV7-3	NA	TRBJ1-5	TGTGCCAGCAGCTTAGGGACCAGGAGAAAGCCCCAGCATTTT	CASSLGTRRKPQHF
NA	TRBV7-2	NA	TRBJ2-1	TGTGCCAGCACCCAAGGAAGGGACAATGAGCAGTTCTTC	CASTQGRDNEQFF
NA	TRBV5-1	TRBD2	TRBJ2-2	TGCGCCAGCAGTAGCGGGACGAACACCGGGGAGCTGTTTTTT	CASSSGTNTGELFF
NA	TRBV29-1	NA	TRBJ1-4	TGCAGCGTCCAGGGCGGGGTGGCAACTAATGAAAAACTGTTTTTT	CSVQGGVATNEKLFF
NA	TRBV5-4	NA	TRBJ2-1	TGTGCCAGCTCACCGCCCGGGAGCGCCGGATACAATGAGCAGTTCTTC	CASSPPGSAGYNEQFF
NA	TRBV14	NA	TRBJ2-5	TGTGCCAGCAGCCAAGATCCCTTCCGGGAAGGGGGAGAGACCCAGTACTTC	CASSQDPFREGGETQYF
NA	TRBV27	NA	TRBJ1-3	TGTGCCAGCAGTTTGACGCAGAGCTCTGGAAACACCATATATTTT	CASSLTQSSGNTIYF
NA	TRBV10-3	TRBD1	TRBJ2-7	TGTGCCACACTCCCCGGGACAGGGGCTTTATACGAGCAGTACTTC	CATLPGTGALYEQYF
NA	TRBV6-5	TRBD1	TRBJ1-1	TGTGCCACCCAGGGGGCACAGGGGCCCCAGGAAGCTTTCTTT	CATQGAQGPQEAFF
few	TRBV19	NA	TRBJ2-7	TGTGCCAGTAGTATAGCGAGTCCTGCCGAGCAGTACTTC	CASSIASPAEQYF
NA	TRBV7-9	TRBD1	TRBJ2-3	TGTGCCAGCAGGACAGGGGACCTCACAGATACGCAGTATTTT	CASRTGDLTDTQYF
NA	TRBV10-3	NA	TRBJ1-5	TGTGCCATCAGCCGAGGAGGGGAATCATTGCCCCAGCATTTT	CAISRGGESLPQHF
NA	TRBV5-6	NA	TRBJ1-2	TGTGCCAGCAGCTTGTCAACCACTTGGACAGCTGGCTACACCTTC	CASSLSTTWTAGYTF
NA	TRBV19	NA	TRBJ2-7	TGTGCCAGTAGTATCGACGCCAACTACGAGCAGTACTTC	CASSIDANYEQYF
NA	TRBV9	NA	TRBJ1-5	TGTGCCAGCAGCGTAGAGGCAGGGCATCAGCCCCAGCATTTT	CASSVEAGHQPQHF
NA	TRBV7-9	NA	TRBJ2-7	TGTGCCAGCAGCCCCGCCCGGACTTACGCCTACGAGCAGTACTTC	CASSPARTYAYEQYF
few	TRBV29-1	TRBD1	TRBJ1-2	TGCAGCGTATCGGACAGGTCGAGTGGCTACACCTTC	CSVSDRSSGYTF
NA	TRBV4-1	NA	TRBJ2-1	TGCGCCAGCAGCCAGCCCGACTACAATGAGCAGTTCTTC	CASSQPDYNEQFF
once	TRBV19	TRBD1	TRBJ1-5	TGTGCCAGTAGTATGACAGGGGAGAATCAGCCCCAGCATTTT	CASSMTGENQPQHF
NA	TRBV2	NA	TRBJ2-6	TGTGCCAGCAGCGCAAGGGTTTCGGGGGCCAACGTCCTGACTTTC	CASSARVSGANVLTF
NA	TRBV13	NA	TRBJ2-3	TGTGCCAGCAGCTCCACGGGCCCTGATACGCAGTATTTT	CASSSTGPDTQYF
NA	TRBV4-1	NA	TRBJ1-3	TGCGCCAGCAGCCCGGGCCTTGGAAACACCATATATTTT	CASSPGLGNTIYF
NA	TRBV28	NA	TRBJ2-1	TGTGCCAGCAGTTTTCGGAGCGATGAGCAGTTCTTC	CASSFRSDEQFF
NA	TRBV5-1	NA	TRBJ2-1	TGCGCCAGCAGCTTGGCCGGACCAAATGAGCAGTTCTTC	CASSLAGPNEQFF
NA	TRBV11-2	NA	TRBJ1-2	TGTGCCAGCAGCCCACAGGGATACTATGGCTACACCTTC	CASSPQGYYGYTF